This T cell receptor beta chain was sequenced during a study of STAT5B mutations in CD4+ large granular lymphocyte leukemia. Study findings and constraints: Top patient clones used TRBV06 genes more often: 8/27 versus 2/35 in controls. CD4-sorted patient repertoires seemed more clonal than healthy CD4+ repertoires. About a quarter of private leukemic clonotypes occurred rarely in other patients' non-leukemic repertoires.

Methods used by the authors: Lowest detectable productive clonotype frequency was 2.59 x 10-5. The protocol was immunoSEQ multiplex PCR, while the TCRdb copy is restricted to in-frame clones and leaves out a portion. The V and J calls and clone size are taken from that table; D and trimming were inferred from the DNA. The table has more than 30,000 clones, approximately 90% seen once; the top ten hold roughly 0.98%. The V segment lost 3 bases and the J segment 0 bases; nucleotides outside the gene matches: 7. The germline CDR1 and CDR2 sequences are SGHTS and YDEGEE. The CDR3 consists of 17 residues. To note about this clone: What it recognizes is unknown.

This rearrangement joins TRBV5-8 to TRBJ2-4, with 9 bases that match TRBD2. This receptor was taken from a human donor in good health. The specimen sequenced was CD4+ T cells from blood buffy coats. The CDR3 DNA is TGTGCCAGCAGCTCGTTTCGCGGGAGGGGAGCCAAAAACATTCAGTACTTC. The encoded protein is CASSSFRGRGAKNIQYF. Complete variable domain (other parts from reference TRBV5-8 and TRBJ2-4): EAGVTQSPTHLIKTRGQQATLRCSPISGHTSVYWYQQALGLGLQFLLWYDEGEERNRGNFPPRFSGRQFPNYSSELNVNALELEDSALYLCASSSFRGRGAKNIQYFGAGTRLSVL.